These 30 T cell receptor beta chains share one sample of origin, sequenced in a study of blood T cell repertoires in COVID-19. TCRdb keeps only in-frame clones here, not all; method: immunoSEQ multiplex PCR. The table has approximately 280,000 clones, 85% seen once. Sequencing input: PBMCs or T cells enriched from blood (not recorded which). The receptors come from a woman aged 45-59 years who had recovered from COVID-19.

The J gene is TRBJ1-2, the V gene TRBV2; D not resolved. This CDR3 has 14 amino acids. Germline CDR1 is SNHLY and CDR2 is FYNNEI. Trimming took 1 base from V and 6 from J, leaving 12 bases between them. The CDR3 reads CASSEGREGDGYTF. The CDR3 nucleotides read TGTGCCAGCAGTGAAGGCAGAGAAGGAGATGGCTACACCTTC.

The genes are TRBV19 and TRBJ2-3; the match to TRBD2 covers 7 bases. CDR1 LNHDA and CDR2 SQIVND come from the germline V gene (reference sequence). The CDR3 loop spans 15 amino acids. The V segment lost 3 bases and the J segment 0 bases; nucleotides outside the gene matches: 3. CDR3 sequence (DNA): TGTGCCAGTAGTATTTGGCGGGGGAGCACAGATACGCAGTATTTT. Its translation: CASSIWRGSTDTQYF.

This sequence joins TRBV7-2 and TRBJ1-2, with TRBD1 matching over 12 bases. V lost 5 bases and J lost 1; bases outside the gene matches: 14. Looked up from germline, CDR1 is SGHTA and CDR2 is FQGNSA. There are 19 residues in the CDR3. The CDR3 sequence: CASSPRGRDRGPFNYGYTF. CDR3 coding DNA: TGTGCCAGCAGCCCGCGCGGAAGGGACAGGGGGCCGTTTAACTATGGCTACACCTTC.

Remarks on this clone: Other DNA sequences within the sample encode an identical CDR3. The chain has TRBV2 and TRBJ1-5; tentative D call: TRBD1 (6 bases). The V and J ends lost 2 bases and 4 bases respectively, with 6 bases between them. CDR3 size: 13 residues. The germline gives CDR1 SNHLY, CDR2 FYNNEI. CDR3 loop: CASSEQGNQPQHF. In DNA, the CDR3 is TGTGCCAGCAGTGAACAGGGGAATCAGCCCCAGCATTTT.

The sample holds a few counts of this clone. The V call is TRBV14, the J call TRBJ1-2; D is unresolved. Germline CDR1 reads SGHDN; CDR2 reads FVKESK. Trimming shortened V by 0 bases and J by 5 bases, and 13 bases separated the two germline ends. This CDR3 comprises 15 residues. The CDR3 coding sequence is TGTGCCAGCAGCCAAGATCGCAGCCGGGGATATGGCTACACCTTC. Translated, it gives CASSQDRSRGYGYTF.

This clone was seen just once. This chain connects TRBV5-1 to TRBJ2-3; no clear D. V lost 2 bases and J 5 bases, leaving 6 bases between the germline ends. The germline V gene has CDR1 SGHRS and CDR2 YFSETQ. There are 12 residues in the CDR3. The CDR3 spells CASSFSVDTQYF. CDR3 in DNA: TGCGCCAGCAGCTTTTCCGTAGATACGCAGTATTTT.

V usage is TRBV7-2 and J usage is TRBJ2-7; the match to TRBD1 covers 10 bases. This CDR3 has 16 amino acids. The V segment lost 5 bases and the J segment 6 bases; nucleotides outside the gene matches: 13. Per germline, CDR1 SGHTA and CDR2 FQGNSA. CDR3 protein: CASSLQPGTGESEQYF. The CDR3 nucleotides are TGTGCCAGCAGCCTTCAACCCGGGACAGGGGAAAGCGAGCAGTACTTC.

This sequence joins TRBV24-1 and TRBJ2-3; possible D gene TRBD2, 6 bases. CDR3 length equals 15 residues. Germline lookup yields CDR1 KGHDR and CDR2 SFDVKD. Trimming removed 6 bases from V and 0 bases from J, with 12 bases in between. The CDR3 loop reads CATSPAAGSTDTQYF. CDR3 coding DNA: TGTGCCACCAGTCCCGCGGCGGGAAGCACAGATACGCAGTATTTT.

J is TRBJ2-7 and V is TRBV6-1, with TRBD2 matching over 13 bases. The CDR3 length is 18 residues. Losses at the gene ends were 1 base for V and 0 bases for J; bases not matched to a gene: 6. Germline V gene data show CDR1 as MNHNS and CDR2 as SASEGT. The CDR3 DNA sequence: TGTGCCAGCAGTGAAGAGACTAGCGGGGGGACTTCCTCCTACGAGCAGTACTTC. It is translated as CASSEETSGGTSSYEQYF.

This clone was found a few times. The V and J genes are TRBV7-2 and TRBJ1-5; no definite D call. Trimming took 5 bases from V and 3 from J, leaving 8 bases between them. CDR3 length equals 13 residues. The V gene's germline CDR1 is SGHTA and CDR2 FQGNSA. DNA for the CDR3: TGTGCCAGCAGCCGAGATCTCAATCAGCCCCAGCATTTT. It specifies CASSRDLNQPQHF. The full variable domain, its missing parts supplied by reference TRBV7-2 and TRBJ1-5, is GAGVSQSPSNKVTEKGKDVELRCDPISGHTALYWYRQSLGQGLEFLIYFQGNSAPDKSGLPSDRFSAERTGGSVSTLTIQRTQQEDSAVYLCASSRDLNQPQHFGDGTRLSIL.

The chain joins TRBV9 to TRBJ2-2; the D gene is possibly TRBD1 (6 bases). The V and J ends lost 6 bases and 1 base respectively, with 13 bases between them. Germline V gives CDR1 SGDLS, CDR2 YYNGEE. There are 15 residues in the CDR3. CDR3 sequence: CASTLRGRNTGELFF. The CDR3 coding sequence is TGTGCCAGCACCCTGAGGGGGAGGAACACCGGGGAGCTGTTTTTT.

The chain is built from TRBV3-1 (or the pseudogene TRBV3-2) and TRBJ1-6, with a weak D call TRBD1 (6 bases). The CDR3 is made up of 16 amino acids. Germline V lookup: CDR1 LGHDT, CDR2 YNNKEL (reference sequence). The V end lost 1 base, the J end lost 6 bases, and 13 bases lay between the germline ends. This CDR3 reads CASSQAWGLSNSPLHF. The DNA for the CDR3 is TGTGCCAGCAGCCAAGCTTGGGGGCTGAGTAATTCACCCCTCCACTTT.

The chain couples TRBV29-1 to TRBJ1-1; TRBD1 agrees at 7 bases. CDR1 is SQVTM, CDR2 ANQGSEA, per germline. With V trimmed by 1 base and J by 7 bases, 3 bases remained unmatched. There are 12 residues in the CDR3. CDR3 residues: CSVEGQGSEAFF. The CDR3 bases are TGCAGCGTTGAAGGACAGGGAAGTGAAGCTTTCTTT.

This clone has a single count. V and J are TRBV7-2 and TRBJ1-1, with a tentative D call TRBD1 (5 bases). Germline loops: CDR1 SGHTA, CDR2 FQGNSA. Trimming took off 8 bases at V and 5 bases at J, with 15 bases between the two ends. The CDR3 is 13 residues long. This CDR3 reads CASLVGGRTEAFF. The CDR3 DNA is TGTGCCAGCTTGGTGGGGGGGAGGACTGAAGCTTTCTTT.

This chain connects TRBV15 to TRBJ1-5; 7 bases align to TRBD1. J lost 6 bases, V lost 0 bases, and 5 bases had no gene match. Per germline, CDR1 LNHNV and CDR2 YYDKDF (reference sequence). This CDR3 has 15 amino acids. As DNA, the CDR3 is TGTGCCACCAGCAGAGATAGGGGGCTGGGTCAGCCCCAGCATTTT. This sequence encodes CATSRDRGLGQPQHF. Complete variable domain (other parts from reference TRBV15 and TRBJ1-5): DAMVIQNPRYQVTQFGKPVTLSCSQTLNHNVMYWYQQKSSQAPKLLFHYYDKDFNNEADTPDNFQSRRPNTSFCFLDIRSPGLGDTAMYLCATSRDRGLGQPQHFGDGTRLSIL.

The chain employs TRBV18 and TRBJ1-1; 11 bases are shared with TRBD1. Trimming at V came to 3 bases and at J to 4 bases, leaving 10 bases not matched to a gene. Looked up from germline, CDR1 is KGHSH and CDR2 is LQKENI. The CDR3 sequence is 17 residues long. CDR3 DNA sequence: TGTGCCAGCTCACCCAGGACAGGGGGCCTCCTGAGCACTGAAGCTTTCTTT. This sequence encodes CASSPRTGGLLSTEAFF.

The chain links TRBV18 to TRBJ1-1, with D possibly matching TRBD1 (5 bases). V gave up 6 bases and J gave up 0 bases, with 14 bases separating them. Per the germline V gene, CDR1 is KGHSH and CDR2 is LQKENI. The CDR3 spans 15 residues. DNA for the CDR3: TGTGCCAGCTCCCGCGCAGGACATATGAACACTGAAGCTTTCTTT. Translation: CASSRAGHMNTEAFF.

This chain uses TRBV7-9 with TRBJ2-1; 8 bases fit TRBD1. The CDR3 has 15 amino acids. J was trimmed by 4 bases and V by 1 base; bases with no gene match: 3. From germline, CDR1 is SEHNR and CDR2 FQNEAQ (reference sequence). The CDR3 here is CASSLGQGRYNEQFF. The DNA for the CDR3 is TGTGCCAGCAGCTTAGGACAGGGGAGGTACAATGAGCAGTTCTTC.

The rearrangement links TRBV7-9 to TRBJ2-7; possibly TRBD2 for D (5 bases). Germline V gene lookup returns CDR1 SEHNR and CDR2 FQNEAQ (reference sequence). V lost 4 bases and J lost 2, with 15 bases in between. The CDR3 is 15 residues long. The CDR3 DNA reads as TGTGCCAGCAGCTCACGGACTGCGGCGGCCTACGAGCAGTACTTC. Protein: CASSSRTAAAYEQYF.

The chain carries TRBV20-1 and TRBJ1-5; 7 bases map to TRBD1. Germline-derived CDR1 and CDR2 are DFQATT and SNEGSKA (reference sequence). Losses at the gene ends were 3 bases for V and 1 base for J; bases not matched to a gene: 3. This CDR3 is 14 amino acids long. DNA for the CDR3: TGCAGTGCTAGTGGGACAGAGAGCAATCAGCCCCAGCATTTT. Protein sequence: CSASGTESNQPQHF.

J is TRBJ2-1 and V is TRBV7-2; 10 bases are a match to TRBD2. Unmatched junction bases numbered 3, after V lost 2 bases and J lost 5 bases. Germline assignment: CDR1 SGHTA and CDR2 FQGNSA. CDR3 length: 15 residues. The CDR3 region has the DNA TGTGCCAGCAGCTTACAGGGACTAGCGAACAATGAGCAGTTCTTC. Its translation is CASSLQGLANNEQFF.

The chain couples TRBV19 to TRBJ1-1; 8 bases match TRBD1. Germline CDR1 and CDR2: LNHDA and SQIVND (reference sequence). Germline trimming cut 5 bases from V and 1 base from J; bases unmatched to any gene: 15. The CDR3 is 18 residues long. The CDR3 bases are TGTGCCAGTAGTCCCTTCACCACAGGGGGGAATTGGAACACTGAAGCTTTCTTT. This encodes CASSPFTTGGNWNTEAFF. The whole variable domain, remainder taken from reference TRBV19 and TRBJ1-1, is DGGITQSPKYLFRKEGQNVTLSCEQNLNHDAMYWYRQDPGQGLRLIYYSQIVNDFQKGDIAEGYSVSREKKESFPLTVTSAQKNPTAFYLCASSPFTTGGNWNTEAFFGQGTRLTVV.

The rearrangement links TRBV28 to TRBJ1-5, with a tentative D call TRBD1 (6 bases). Trimming stripped 4 bases from V and 2 bases from J, with 15 bases between. This CDR3 region has 16 residues. CDR1 is MDHEN, CDR2 SYDVKM, per germline. CDR3 in amino acids: CASSSAEQGGNQPQHF. DNA for the CDR3: TGTGCCAGCAGTTCAGCGGAACAGGGTGGCAATCAGCCCCAGCATTTT.

Notes on this clone: The same CDR3 also results from other DNA sequences found in this sample. This rearrangement joins TRBV27 to TRBJ1-5; TRBD1 is a possible D gene (6 bases). Germline CDR1 and CDR2: MNHEY and SMNVEV (reference sequence). The CDR3 has 14 residues. V was clipped by 2 bases and J by 1 base, with 6 bases between them. The CDR3 loop is CASSLQGSNQPQHF. CDR3 nucleotides: TGTGCCAGCAGTTTACAGGGGAGCAATCAGCCCCAGCATTTT.

This clone was seen only once. The chain combines TRBV19 with TRBJ2-5, with 7 bases that match TRBD1. V was clipped by 4 bases and J by 2 bases; unmatched bases: 7. CDR1 is LNHDA, CDR2 SQIVND, per germline (reference sequence). The CDR3 consists of 15 residues. The CDR3, as DNA: TGTGCCAGTAGTACAGGGACAGCGATACAAGAGACCCAGTACTTC. The encoded protein is CASSTGTAIQETQYF.

V and J are TRBV7-2 and TRBJ2-2; D call uncertain. V was pared by 5 bases and J by 4 bases, with 11 bases between. Germline V CDR1 and CDR2: SGHTA, FQGNSA. The CDR3 consists of 14 residues. The CDR3 sequence: CASSERLITGELFF. CDR3 bases: TGTGCCAGCAGCGAACGCCTAATCACCGGGGAGCTGTTTTTT.

J is TRBJ1-5 and V is TRBV27, with 8 bases lining up with TRBD1. The CDR3 sequence is 18 residues long. J gave up 0 bases and V 5 bases, and 12 bases lay outside the gene matches. Looked up from germline, CDR1 is MNHEY and CDR2 is SMNVEV (reference sequence). The CDR3 loop is CASSPTGQVGFSNQPQHF. CDR3 in DNA: TGTGCCAGCAGTCCAACGGGACAGGTGGGTTTTAGCAATCAGCCCCAGCATTTT.

The CDR3 DNA reads TGTGCCAGCAGCTTAGGACAGGGGTTCCACGAGCAGTACTTC. It codes for CASSLGQGFHEQYF. The chain uses TRBV11-3 and TRBJ2-7; TRBD1 matches at 8 bases. CDR1 SGHNT and CDR2 YENEEA come from the germline V gene. V lost 1 base to trimming and J lost 5 bases; unmatched junction nucleotides: 4. The CDR3 loop spans 14 amino acids.

J is TRBJ1-5 and V is TRBV7-7; no reliable D call. This CDR3 contains 16 residues. The germline V gene encodes CDR1 SSHAT and CDR2 FNYEAQ (reference sequence). The germline V and J ends were trimmed by 4 bases and 6 bases, with 19 bases remaining between them. The CDR3 here is CASSSTRWLASQPQHF. Written as DNA, the CDR3 is TGTGCCAGCAGCTCGACGAGGTGGTTGGCGTCTCAGCCCCAGCATTTT.

This chain joins TRBV5-1 and TRBJ2-5, with 9 positions matching TRBD2. Trimming at V came to 1 base and at J to 4 bases, leaving 2 bases not matched to a gene. The CDR3 totals 14 residues. CDR1 and CDR2 from the germline V gene are SGHRS and YFSETQ. CDR3 coding DNA: TGCGCCAGCAGCTTGACACTAGCGGGAGAGACCCAGTACTTC. Translated: CASSLTLAGETQYF.